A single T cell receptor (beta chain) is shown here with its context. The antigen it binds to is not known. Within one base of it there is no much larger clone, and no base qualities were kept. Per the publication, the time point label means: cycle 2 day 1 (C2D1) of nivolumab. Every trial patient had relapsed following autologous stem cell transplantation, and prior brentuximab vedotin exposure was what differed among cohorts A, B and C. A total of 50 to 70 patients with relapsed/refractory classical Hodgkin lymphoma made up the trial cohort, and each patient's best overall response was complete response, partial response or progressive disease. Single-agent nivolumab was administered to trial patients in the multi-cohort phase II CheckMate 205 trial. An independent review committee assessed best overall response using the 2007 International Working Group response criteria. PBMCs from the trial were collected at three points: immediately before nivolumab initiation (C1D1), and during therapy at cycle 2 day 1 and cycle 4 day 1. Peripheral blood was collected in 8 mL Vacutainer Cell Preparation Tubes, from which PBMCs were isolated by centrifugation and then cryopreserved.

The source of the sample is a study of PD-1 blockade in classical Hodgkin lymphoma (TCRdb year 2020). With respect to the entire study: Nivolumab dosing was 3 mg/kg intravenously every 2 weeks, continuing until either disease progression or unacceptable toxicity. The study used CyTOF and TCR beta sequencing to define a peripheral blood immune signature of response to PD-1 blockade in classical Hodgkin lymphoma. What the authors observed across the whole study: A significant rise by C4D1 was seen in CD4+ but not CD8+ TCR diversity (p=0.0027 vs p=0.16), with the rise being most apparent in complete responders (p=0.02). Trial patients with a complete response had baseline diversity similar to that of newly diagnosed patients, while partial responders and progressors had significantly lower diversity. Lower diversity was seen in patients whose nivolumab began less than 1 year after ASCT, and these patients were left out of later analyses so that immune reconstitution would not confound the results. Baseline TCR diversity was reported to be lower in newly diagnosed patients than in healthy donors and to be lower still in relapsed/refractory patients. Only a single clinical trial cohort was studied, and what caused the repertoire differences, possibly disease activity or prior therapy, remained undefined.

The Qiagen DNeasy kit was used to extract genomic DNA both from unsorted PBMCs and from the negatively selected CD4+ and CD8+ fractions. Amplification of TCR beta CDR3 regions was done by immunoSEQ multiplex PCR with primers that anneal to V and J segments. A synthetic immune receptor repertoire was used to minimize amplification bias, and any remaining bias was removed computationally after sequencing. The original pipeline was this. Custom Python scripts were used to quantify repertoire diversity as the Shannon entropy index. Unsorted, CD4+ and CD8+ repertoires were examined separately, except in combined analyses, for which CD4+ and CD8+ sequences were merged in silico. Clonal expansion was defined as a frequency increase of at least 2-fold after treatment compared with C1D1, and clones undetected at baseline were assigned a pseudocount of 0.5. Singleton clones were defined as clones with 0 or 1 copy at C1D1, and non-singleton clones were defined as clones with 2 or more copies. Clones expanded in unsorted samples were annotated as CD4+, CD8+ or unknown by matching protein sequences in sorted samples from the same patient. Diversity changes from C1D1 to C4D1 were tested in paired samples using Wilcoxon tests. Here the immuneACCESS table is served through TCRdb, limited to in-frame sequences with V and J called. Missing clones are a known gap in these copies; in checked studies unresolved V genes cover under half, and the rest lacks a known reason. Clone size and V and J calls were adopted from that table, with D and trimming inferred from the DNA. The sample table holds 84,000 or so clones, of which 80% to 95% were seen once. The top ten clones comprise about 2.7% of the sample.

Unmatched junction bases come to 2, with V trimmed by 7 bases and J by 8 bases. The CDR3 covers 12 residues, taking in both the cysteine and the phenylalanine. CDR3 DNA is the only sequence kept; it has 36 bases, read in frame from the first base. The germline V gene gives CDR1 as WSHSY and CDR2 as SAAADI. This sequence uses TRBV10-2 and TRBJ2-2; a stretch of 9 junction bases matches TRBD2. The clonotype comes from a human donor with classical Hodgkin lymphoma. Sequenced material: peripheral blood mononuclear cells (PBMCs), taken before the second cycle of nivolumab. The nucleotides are TGCGCCAGCATGGGACTAGCTGGGGAGCTGTTTTTT. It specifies CASMGLAGELFF.